This T cell receptor (beta chain) was captured by sequencing in a study of T cells in localized non-small cell lung cancer. Study-wide findings and caveats: The appearance of a median about 60 of the top 100 tumor clones was seen in adjacent lung. In uninvolved adjacent lung, T cell clonality reached its highest value, exceeding tumor.

The table came from immunoSEQ multiplex PCR; TCRdb's copy has only in-frame clones and leaves some out. Of a few thousand clones detected, roughly 25% appear once; the ten largest clones hold approximately 7.7%. To note about this clone: Its antigen is still unknown.

The CDR3 has 16 amino acids. V shed 3 bases and J shed 2 bases, with 17 bases lying between them. The germline gives CDR1 SQVTM, CDR2 ANQGSEA. The V call is TRBV29-1, the J call TRBJ2-1; D is undetermined. The source was lung tumor tissue, collected before any cancer treatment. The origin of this receptor is a man between 35 and 75 years old with stage III lung adenocarcinoma. The CDR3 spells CSVEAQSRSAYNEQFF. CDR3 DNA sequence: TGCAGCGTTGAGGCCCAAAGTCGGTCTGCCTACAATGAGCAGTTCTTC.